Listed below are T cell receptor beta chains from one sample, sequenced in a study of CD8 T cells in Susac syndrome. TCRdb re-called the immunoSEQ multiplex PCR reads through MiXCR, storing one row per CDR3 protein. The profile shows about 170,000 distinct CDR3 sequences, around 96% of them singletons. Sequencing input: CD4+ T cells from PBMCs. These receptors originate from a human donor with Susac syndrome. CDR3s include the opening cysteine and the closing phenylalanine or tryptophan. A D gene is named only where the DNA matches it firmly. Not every row has a clone size; where given, it reads once, few, many or a size class.

V	J	D	size	CDR3	DNA
TRBV6-6	TRBJ1-5	TRBD1	NA	CASSSPGQGGQPQHF	TGTGCCAGCAGTTCGCCGGGACAGGGCGGTCAGCCCCAGCATTTT
TRBV6-5	TRBJ2-7	NA	NA	CASSWGQGTYEQYF	TGTGCCAGCAGTTGGGGGCAGGGGACCTACGAGCAGTACTTC
TRBV5-4	TRBJ2-5	TRBD1	NA	CASSFPGTGGQETQYF	TGTGCCAGCAGCTTCCCCGGGACAGGGGGCCAAGAGACCCAGTACTTC
TRBV6-2/TRBV6-3	TRBJ2-7	NA	NA	CASSPPGTASYEQYF	TGTGCCAGCAGCCCACCCGGGACGGCCTCCTACGAGCAGTACTTC
TRBV25-1	TRBJ1-5	NA	NA	CASSQGGGRQPQHF	TGTGCCAGCAGCCAAGGGGGGGGTAGACAGCCCCAGCATTTT
TRBV24-1	TRBJ2-7	NA	NA	CATSDGAEQYF	TGTGCCACCAGTGATGGGGCGGAGCAGTACTTC
TRBV28	TRBJ1-2	NA	NA	CASSPQRYYGYTF	TGTGCCAGCAGTCCACAGCGCTACTATGGCTACACCTTC
TRBV6-2/TRBV6-3	TRBJ2-6	TRBD2	few	CASSRGGSGANVLTF	TGTGCCAGCAGCCGGGGGGGCTCTGGGGCCAACGTCCTGACTTTC
TRBV30	TRBJ2-2	TRBD1	NA	CAWATGGISTGELFF	TGTGCCTGGGCTACAGGGGGCATCAGCACCGGGGAGCTGTTTTTT
TRBV7-2	TRBJ2-3	TRBD1	NA	CASSSSWDRNLDTQYF	TGTGCCAGCAGTTCAAGTTGGGACAGGAATTTAGATACGCAGTATTTT